A single sample is the source of the 29 T cell receptor beta chains below, sequenced in a study of blood T cell repertoires in COVID-19. Method: immunoSEQ multiplex PCR; TCRdb's copy keeps in-frame clones and lacks some. This repertoire shows 110,000 to 150,000 clones, 70% to 85% found once; its top ten account for around 3.1%. The specimen was peripheral blood. Source of these receptors: an elderly woman with acute or convalescent COVID-19.

J is TRBJ1-5 and V is TRBV24-1; no clear D. V was pared by 1 base and J by 0 bases, with 9 bases between. This CDR3 is 16 amino acids long. Per the germline V gene, CDR1 is KGHDR and CDR2 is SFDVKD. This chain's CDR3 is CATSDFTTHSNQPQHF. The CDR3 DNA follows: TGTGCCACCAGTGATTTCACGACACATAGCAATCAGCCCCAGCATTTT.

In this sample, this clone turned up once. The V and J genes are TRBV27 and TRBJ2-1; TRBD2 agrees at 9 bases. The germline gives CDR1 MNHEY, CDR2 SMNVEV (reference sequence). This CDR3 region has 15 residues. J gave up 8 bases and V 7 bases, and 12 bases lay outside the gene matches. The CDR3 sequence: CASTPTGTSLDEQFF. CDR3 bases: TGTGCCAGCACCCCTACCGGGACTAGCTTGGATGAGCAGTTCTTC.

This clone was counted a single time. The J gene is TRBJ2-1, the V gene TRBV11-3; weak D call: TRBD2 (6 bases). V dropped 10 bases and J dropped 5 bases, with 18 bases sitting between them. CDR1 is SGHNT and CDR2 is YENEEA in the germline V gene. The CDR3 runs 14 residues. The CDR3 coding sequence is TGTGCCACCCAGATGGAGGGTCCTAACAATGAGCAGTTCTTC. It codes for CATQMEGPNNEQFF.

The chain combines TRBV19 with TRBJ2-7, with 7 bases fitting TRBD1. V lost 1 base and J lost 0; bases outside the gene matches: 0. The CDR3 covers 14 residues. Germline CDR1 and CDR2: LNHDA and SQIVND (reference sequence). CDR3 sequence: CASSIAGGSYEQYF. CDR3 nucleotides: TGTGCCAGTAGTATAGCAGGGGGCTCCTACGAGCAGTACTTC.

The genes are TRBV10-3 and TRBJ1-1, with TRBD1 matching over 10 bases. The CDR3 consists of 15 residues. The germline V gene has CDR1 ENHRY and CDR2 SYGVKD. The V and J ends lost 0 bases and 10 bases, in that order; junction bases with no gene match: 8. The CDR3 spells CAISESSGQGDSAFF. The CDR3 DNA reads TGTGCCATCAGTGAGTCGTCAGGACAGGGGGATTCAGCTTTCTTT.

This clone was found a few times. The chain employs TRBV12-3 or TRBV12-4 and TRBJ1-5, with a weak D call TRBD1 (5 bases). Trimming pared 7 bases from V and 6 bases from J, leaving 10 bases between. CDR3 length equals 12 residues. The CDR3 sequence: CASMGGAQPQHF. The CDR3 DNA is TGTGCCAGCATGGGAGGGGCTCAGCCCCAGCATTTT.

This clone was observed once. J is TRBJ1-1 and V is TRBV4-3; TRBD1 is a possible D gene (6 bases). Germline V lookup: CDR1 LGHNA, CDR2 YSLEER. The CDR3 covers 15 residues. Trimming shortened V by 1 base and J by 2 bases, and 11 bases separated the two germline ends. The CDR3 DNA sequence: TGCGCCAGCAGCCAAGTTGACAGGTCCAACACTGAAGCTTTCTTT. Translating gives CASSQVDRSNTEAFF.

The CDR3 bases are TGTGCCAGCAGCCCCGGACTAGCGGGGGACGAGCAGTACTTC. Amino acids: CASSPGLAGDEQYF. The chain couples TRBV6-2 or TRBV6-3 to TRBJ2-7; TRBD2 agrees at 13 bases. This CDR3 has 14 residues. V dropped 6 bases and J dropped 5; count of bases not matched to a gene: 4. Germline CDR1 is MNHEY and CDR2 is SVGEGT.

CDR3 sequence reads: CAWGTANSNQPQHF. The CDR3 DNA reads as TGTGCCTGGGGGACAGCGAATAGCAATCAGCCCCAGCATTTT. The chain employs TRBV30 and TRBJ1-5, with 7 bases matching TRBD1. The CDR3 loop spans 14 amino acids. The V gene's germline CDR1 is GTSNPN and CDR2 SVGIG (reference sequence). The V gene end was trimmed by 5 bases and the J gene end by 0 bases; junction bases not matched to a gene: 4.

Only one count was recorded for this clone. The chain links TRBV4-1 to TRBJ1-5, with D hard to call. This CDR3 comprises 15 residues. V shed 2 bases and J shed 5 bases, with 13 bases lying between them. The germline CDR1 and CDR2 sequences are MGHRA and YSYEKL. The CDR3 coding sequence is TGCGCCAGCAGCCAAATCGCAGGATTTTATCAGCCCCAGCATTTT. This codes for CASSQIAGFYQPQHF.

The chain recombines TRBV14 with TRBJ1-3, with D possibly TRBD1 on 5 matching bases. Germline CDR1 and CDR2: SGHDN and FVKESK. This CDR3 has 15 amino acids. Trimming took 1 base from V and 0 from J, leaving 7 bases between them. CDR3 amino acids: CASSQVQVSGNTIYF. The CDR3 DNA reads TGTGCCAGCAGCCAAGTACAGGTCTCTGGAAACACCATATATTTT. Full variable domain (remainder filled in from reference TRBV14 and TRBJ1-3): EAGVTQFPSHSVIEKGQTVTLRCDPISGHDNLYWYRRVMGKEIKFLLHFVKESKQDESGMPNNRFLAERTGGTYSTLKVQPAELEDSGVYFCASSQVQVSGNTIYFGEGSWLTVV.

For the CDR3, the DNA is TGTGCCAGCAGCCCCCGGGACTACCAGGGGAATGAGCAGTTCTTC. As protein: CASSPRDYQGNEQFF. The chain couples TRBV7-8 to TRBJ2-1; D is possibly TRBD2 (7 bases). This CDR3 is 15 amino acids long. The V and J ends lost 5 bases and 7 bases respectively, with 18 bases between them. Per the germline V gene, CDR1 is SGHVS and CDR2 is FQNEAQ.

The chain has TRBV7-8 and TRBJ1-6; TRBD1 matches 8 bases. The CDR3 is made up of 15 amino acids. The V gene's germline CDR1 is SGHVS and CDR2 FQNEAQ. V shed 4 bases and J 7 bases; nucleotides not matched to a gene: 6. In DNA, the CDR3 is TGTGCCAGCAGCTCTTCGGGACAGGTGAATTCACCCCTCCACTTT. Protein sequence: CASSSSGQVNSPLHF.

The V and J genes are TRBV6-1 and TRBJ2-1; possibly TRBD2 for D (5 bases). The CDR3 totals 17 residues. The germline V and J ends were trimmed by 0 bases and 1 base, with 13 bases remaining between them. The germline V gene encodes CDR1 MNHNS and CDR2 SASEGT. The CDR3 nucleotides read TGTGCCAGCAGTGAAGCGTCAGGTAGCGTATCCTACAATGAGCAGTTCTTC. It codes for CASSEASGSVSYNEQFF.

V is TRBV6-2 or TRBV6-3 and J is TRBJ2-1; no definite D call. The CDR3 covers 13 residues. Germline V gives CDR1 MNHEY, CDR2 SVGEGT. Trimming removed 8 bases from V and 3 bases from J, with 11 bases in between. The CDR3 DNA reads TGTGCCAGCGGTTTGAACAACTACAATGAGCAGTTCTTC. Protein sequence: CASGLNNYNEQFF.

This rearrangement joins TRBV6-2 or TRBV6-3 to TRBJ2-2, with a possible D match to TRBD1 (5 bases). The germline V and J ends were trimmed by 4 bases and 8 bases, with 17 bases remaining between them. The germline CDR1 and CDR2 sequences are MNHEY and SVGEGT. The CDR3 has 15 amino acids. The CDR3 loop reads CASSSVVDKRGELFF. Here the CDR3 DNA reads TGTGCCAGCAGTTCCGTGGTGGACAAGCGTGGGGAGCTGTTTTTT.

The gene calls are TRBV4-2 and TRBJ1-2; 7 nucleotides match TRBD1. Unmatched junction bases numbered 13, after V lost 3 bases and J lost 3 bases. Looked up from germline, CDR1 is LGHNA and CDR2 is YNFKEQ. The CDR3 totals 17 residues. In DNA, the CDR3 is TGTGCCAGCAGCCACCTGGGACAGATAGGATCTTACTATGGCTACACCTTC. Encoded protein: CASSHLGQIGSYYGYTF.

The rearrangement links TRBV18 to TRBJ2-1; 12 nucleotides match TRBD1. Losses at the gene ends were 0 bases for V and 10 bases for J; bases not matched to a gene: 7. The CDR3 contains 16 residues. CDR1 KGHSH and CDR2 LQKENI come from the germline V gene. The CDR3 sequence is CASSPPGQGAVGEQFF. CDR3 coding DNA: TGTGCCAGCTCACCACCGGGACAGGGGGCCGTAGGGGAGCAGTTCTTC.

V and J are TRBV12-5 and TRBJ1-4, with D unclear. V was clipped by 5 bases and J by 8 bases, with 9 bases between them. Germline V gene lookup returns CDR1 LGHNT and CDR2 FRNRAP. This CDR3 is 12 amino acids long. The CDR3 sequence is CASGPNPEKLFF. DNA for the CDR3: TGTGCTAGTGGTCCCAATCCAGAAAAACTGTTTTTT.

The CDR3 reads CASSFLTPSYEQYF. Written as DNA, the CDR3 is TGTGCCAGCAGTTTCCTGACACCTTCCTACGAGCAGTACTTC. The V and J genes are TRBV3-1 (or the pseudogene TRBV3-2) and TRBJ2-7; the D is unclear. The length of the CDR3 is 14 residues. Trimming left V 6 bases short and J 1 base short, with 13 bases between. From germline, CDR1 is LGHDT and CDR2 YNNKEL (reference sequence).

The V call is TRBV6-2 or TRBV6-3, the J call TRBJ1-2; a possible D gene is TRBD1 (5 bases). The germline V and J ends were trimmed by 5 bases and 5 bases, with 12 bases remaining between them. The CDR3 totals 13 residues. Per the germline V gene, CDR1 is MNHEY and CDR2 is SVGEGT. The CDR3 bases are TGTGCCAGCAGTCCACGGGGGTCGTATGGCTACACCTTC. Protein sequence: CASSPRGSYGYTF.

The chain employs TRBV29-1 and TRBJ2-5; D may be TRBD1 (6 bases). The CDR3 spans 15 residues. V lost 0 bases, J lost 4 bases, and 15 bases lay in between. Germline V CDR1 and CDR2: SQVTM, ANQGSEA. The CDR3 spells CSVEDLDSTAETQYF. In DNA, the CDR3 is TGCAGCGTTGAAGACTTGGACAGTACGGCAGAGACCCAGTACTTC.

The chain uses TRBV10-2 and TRBJ2-5; 9 nucleotides match TRBD1. The germline V gene encodes CDR1 WSHSY and CDR2 SAAADI. The CDR3 totals 16 residues. J lost 2 bases, V lost 5 bases, and 9 bases had no gene match. As DNA, the CDR3 is TGCGCCAGCAGTCCCACTAACAGGGGGCGGCAAGAGACCCAGTACTTC. Its translation is CASSPTNRGRQETQYF.

This clone was observed once. The DNA for the CDR3 is TGTGCCAGCAGTCATATCGGTTACCGGGACAGGGCGGGCTATGGCTACACCTTC. Translating gives CASSHIGYRDRAGYGYTF. The chain uses TRBV27 and TRBJ1-2, with 9 bases identical to TRBD1. The germline gives CDR1 MNHEY, CDR2 SMNVEV (reference sequence). There are 18 residues in the CDR3. The junction had 17 bases not matched to a gene; V was cut back by 5 bases and J by 4 bases.

The CDR3 here is CASSSSLNTIYF. In DNA, the CDR3 is TGTGCCAGCAGTTCTAGTCTAAACACCATATATTTT. This chain links TRBV6-6 with TRBJ1-3; no clear D gene. V shed 4 bases and J shed 6 bases, with 7 bases lying between them. This CDR3 comprises 12 residues. Per the germline V gene, CDR1 is MNHNY and CDR2 is SVGAGI (reference sequence).

This clone was observed once. This chain links TRBV7-2 with TRBJ2-7; TRBD2 might be the D (6 bases). CDR1 SGHTA and CDR2 FQGNSA come from the germline V gene. The CDR3 has 11 amino acids. V was trimmed by 4 bases and J by 9 bases, leaving 10 bases between them. The CDR3 loop reads CASSSLARQYF. The CDR3 coding sequence is TGTGCCAGCAGCTCTCTAGCGCGGCAGTACTTC. Full variable domain (outside the CDR3, taken from reference TRBV7-2 and TRBJ2-7): GAGVSQSPSNKVTEKGKDVELRCDPISGHTALYWYRQSLGQGLEFLIYFQGNSAPDKSGLPSDRFSAERTGGSVSTLTIQRTQQEDSAVYLCASSSLARQYFGPGTRLTVT.

This chain connects TRBV2 to TRBJ1-1; tentative D call: TRBD1 (5 bases). V was pared by 6 bases and J by 1 base, with 15 bases between. Germline assignment: CDR1 SNHLY and CDR2 FYNNEI. CDR3 length: 15 residues. DNA for the CDR3: TGTGCCAGCAGGCGGATTCGGGGGGGGAACACTGAAGCTTTCTTT. Translating it yields CASRRIRGGNTEAFF.

The V call is TRBV19, the J call TRBJ1-5; D ambiguous. Trimming took off 7 bases at V and 0 bases at J, with 22 bases between the two ends. The germline V gene encodes CDR1 LNHDA and CDR2 SQIVND (reference sequence). The CDR3 length is 18 residues. CDR3 bases: TGTGCCAGTACCAGAAGCCGGGAAGGGTGGGATAGCAATCAGCCCCAGCATTTT. Its protein is CASTRSREGWDSNQPQHF.

The gene calls are TRBV18 and TRBJ2-7; 9 nucleotides agree with TRBD2. The CDR3 is 14 amino acids. Trimming took 3 bases from V and 6 from J; bases not matched to a gene: 6. The germline V gene encodes CDR1 KGHSH and CDR2 LQKENI. The CDR3 DNA reads TGTGCCAGCTCACCGCGGCGGGGGGGCGTCGAGCAGTACTTC. Protein product: CASSPRRGGVEQYF.